This TCR beta chain was sequenced for a study of blood T cell repertoires in COVID-19. Study details: From T cells, B-cell-depleted T cells, or PBMCs came the material, which was cDNA or gDNA.

The assay was immunoSEQ multiplex PCR, and TCRdb's table has in-frame clones only and misses some. Of 280,000 or so clones listed, approximately 84% are singletons. Germline lookup yields CDR1 SGHRS and CDR2 YFSETQ. Trimming cost V 0 bases and J 7 bases, with 13 bases left between them. The CDR3 totals 15 residues. This sequence joins TRBV5-1 and TRBJ2-2; weak D call: TRBD2 (5 bases). Sequences were obtained from peripheral blood. The source of this sequence is a woman aged 30 to 39 who had recovered from COVID-19. The CDR3 DNA follows: TGCGCCAGCAGCTTGGCGTCAATTACTAGCGGGGAGCTGTTTTTT. The encoded protein is CASSLASITSGELFF. The variable domain in full, with the rest retrieved from reference TRBV5-1 and TRBJ2-2, is KAGVTQTPRYLIKTRGQQVTLSCSPISGHRSVSWYQQTPGQGLQFLFEYFSETQRNKGNFPGRFSGRQFSNSRSEMNVSTLELGDSALYLCASSLASITSGELFFGEGSRLTVL.